There are a few counts of the clone carrying this T cell receptor (beta chain). Its antigen is not identified. This sample is part of a study of CD8 T cells in ankylosing spondylitis. Findings and caveats of the study: The study looked at matched synovial fluid samples from ankylosing spondylitis patients. Disease-linked clones were reported to be significantly enriched there. There was a TCR beta motif, made of several highly homologous variants, that appeared characteristic of ankylosing spondylitis blood.

The CDR3 length is 14 residues. Germline trimming cut 5 bases from V and 2 bases from J; bases unmatched to any gene: 1. Quantitative molecular-barcoded 5'-RACE generated the TCR beta libraries. Each CDR3 protein gets one entry after TCRdb re-called the 5' RACE reads with MiXCR. This table has hundreds of thousands of distinct CDR3 sequences, roughly 25% appearing once. The V gene is TRBV12-3 or TRBV12-4, the J gene TRBJ1-3; 9 nucleotides agree with TRBD1. Specimen: blood, either unsorted or a sorted T cell fraction (not recorded which). The clonotype was recovered from a male donor with ankylosing spondylitis. Here the CDR3 DNA reads TGTGCCAGCAGTCGACAGGGGGCTGGAAACACCATATATTTT. Translated, it gives CASSRQGAGNTIYF.